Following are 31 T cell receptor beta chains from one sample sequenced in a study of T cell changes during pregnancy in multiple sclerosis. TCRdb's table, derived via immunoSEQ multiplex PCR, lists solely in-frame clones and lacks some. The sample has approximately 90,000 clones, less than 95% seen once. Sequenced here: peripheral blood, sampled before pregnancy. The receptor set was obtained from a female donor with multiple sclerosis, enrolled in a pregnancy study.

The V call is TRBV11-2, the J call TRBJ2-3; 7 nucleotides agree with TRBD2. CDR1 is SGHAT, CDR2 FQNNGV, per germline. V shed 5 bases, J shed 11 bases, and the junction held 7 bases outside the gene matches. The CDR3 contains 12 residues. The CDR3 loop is CASSPTRGEQYF. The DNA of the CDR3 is TGTGCCAGCAGCCCTACACGGGGGGAGCAGTATTTT.

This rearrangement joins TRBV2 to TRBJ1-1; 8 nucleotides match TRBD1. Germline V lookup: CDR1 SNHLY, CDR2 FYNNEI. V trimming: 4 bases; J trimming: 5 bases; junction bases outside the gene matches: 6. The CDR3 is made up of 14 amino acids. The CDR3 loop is CASSAAGGVTEAFF. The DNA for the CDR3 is TGTGCCAGCAGTGCCGCAGGGGGCGTTACTGAAGCTTTCTTT. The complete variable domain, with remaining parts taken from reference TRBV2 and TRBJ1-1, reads EPEVTQTPSHQVTQMGQEVILRCVPISNHLYFYWYRQILGQKVEFLVSFYNNEISEKSEIFDDQFSVERPDGSNFTLKIRSTKLEDSAMYFCASSAAGGVTEAFFGQGTRLTVV.

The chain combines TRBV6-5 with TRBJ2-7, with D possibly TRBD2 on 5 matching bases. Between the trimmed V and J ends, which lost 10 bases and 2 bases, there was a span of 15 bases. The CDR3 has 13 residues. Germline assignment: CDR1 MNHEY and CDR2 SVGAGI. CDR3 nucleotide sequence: TGTGCCACCCGCCGGACGGGAACCTACGAGCAGTACTTC. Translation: CATRRTGTYEQYF.

CDR3 region: CASSIVWGLQETQYF. CDR3 DNA sequence: TGTGCCAGTAGTATAGTATGGGGGCTCCAAGAGACCCAGTACTTC. The chain employs TRBV19 and TRBJ2-5; maybe TRBD1 (6 bases). The V end was cut by 1 base, the J end by 1 base, with 10 bases between. CDR1 and CDR2 from the germline V gene are LNHDA and SQIVND (reference sequence). The CDR3 loop spans 15 amino acids.

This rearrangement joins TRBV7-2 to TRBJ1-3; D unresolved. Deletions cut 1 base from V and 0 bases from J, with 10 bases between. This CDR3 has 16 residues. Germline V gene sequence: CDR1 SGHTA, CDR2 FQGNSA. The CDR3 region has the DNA TGTGCCAGCAGCTTAGAGAGGGCCTTCTCTGGAAACACCATATATTTT. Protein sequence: CASSLERAFSGNTIYF.

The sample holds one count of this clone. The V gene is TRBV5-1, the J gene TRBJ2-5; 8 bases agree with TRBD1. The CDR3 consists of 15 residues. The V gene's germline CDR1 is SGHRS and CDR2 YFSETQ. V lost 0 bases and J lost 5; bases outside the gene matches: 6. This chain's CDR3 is CASSLEDRARETQYF. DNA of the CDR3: TGCGCCAGCAGCTTGGAGGACAGGGCTCGTGAGACCCAGTACTTC.

CDR3 nucleotides: TGTGCCTGCCCGGACAAAACGGGCACTGAAGCTTTCTTT. Protein sequence: CACPDKTGTEAFF. The V gene is TRBV30, the J gene TRBJ1-1, with a tentative D call TRBD1 (5 bases). The CDR3 spans 13 residues. With 6 bases removed from V and 4 bases from J, the gap between germline ends came to 15 bases. Germline V gives CDR1 GTSNPN, CDR2 SVGIG (reference sequence). Full variable domain (missing parts from reference TRBV30 and TRBJ1-1): SQTIHQWPATLVQPVGSPLSLECTVEGTSNPNLYWYRQAAGRGLQLLFYSVGIGQISSEVPQNLSASRPQDRQFILSSKKLLLSDSGFYLCACPDKTGTEAFFGQGTRLTVV.

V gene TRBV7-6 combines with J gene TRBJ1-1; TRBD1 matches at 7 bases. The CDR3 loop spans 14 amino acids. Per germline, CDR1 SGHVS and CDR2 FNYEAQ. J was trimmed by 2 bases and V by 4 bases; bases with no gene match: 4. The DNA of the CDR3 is TGTGCCAGCAGCTGGGGACAGACTAACACTGAAGCTTTCTTT. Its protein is CASSWGQTNTEAFF.

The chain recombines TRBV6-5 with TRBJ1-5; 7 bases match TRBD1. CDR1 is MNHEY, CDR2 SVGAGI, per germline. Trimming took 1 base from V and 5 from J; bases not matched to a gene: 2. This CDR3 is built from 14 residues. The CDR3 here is CASSYYQGDQPQHF. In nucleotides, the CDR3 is TGTGCCAGCAGTTACTATCAGGGGGATCAGCCCCAGCATTTT.

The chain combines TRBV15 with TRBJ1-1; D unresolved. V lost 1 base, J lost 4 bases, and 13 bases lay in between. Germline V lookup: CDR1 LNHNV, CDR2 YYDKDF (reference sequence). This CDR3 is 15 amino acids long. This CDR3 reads CATSRAIRLTTEAFF. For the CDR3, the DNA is TGTGCCACCAGCAGAGCTATCCGGTTAACCACTGAAGCTTTCTTT.

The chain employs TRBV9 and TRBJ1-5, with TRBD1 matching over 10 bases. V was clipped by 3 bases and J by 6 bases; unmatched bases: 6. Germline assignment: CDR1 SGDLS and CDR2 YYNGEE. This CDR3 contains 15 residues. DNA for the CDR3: TGTGCCAGCAGCGGACAGGGGGCCTCGTTTCAGCCCCAGCATTTT. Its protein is CASSGQGASFQPQHF.

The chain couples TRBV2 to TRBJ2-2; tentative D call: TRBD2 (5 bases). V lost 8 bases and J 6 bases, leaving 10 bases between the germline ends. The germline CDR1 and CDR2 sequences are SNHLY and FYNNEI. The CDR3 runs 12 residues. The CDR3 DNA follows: TGTGCCAGCTTCGTCGGGGCCGGGGAGCTGTTTTTT. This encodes CASFVGAGELFF.

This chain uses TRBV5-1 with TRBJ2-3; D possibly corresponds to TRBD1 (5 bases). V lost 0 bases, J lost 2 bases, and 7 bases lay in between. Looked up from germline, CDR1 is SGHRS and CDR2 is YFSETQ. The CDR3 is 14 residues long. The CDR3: CASSLGQLTDTQYF. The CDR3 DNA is TGCGCCAGCAGCTTGGGACAGCTCACAGATACGCAGTATTTT.

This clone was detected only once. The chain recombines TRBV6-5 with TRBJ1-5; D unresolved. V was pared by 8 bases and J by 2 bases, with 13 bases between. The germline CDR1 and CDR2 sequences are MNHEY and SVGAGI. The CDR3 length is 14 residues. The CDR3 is CASREGAGNQPQHF. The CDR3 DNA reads TGTGCCAGCCGTGAGGGCGCGGGCAATCAGCCCCAGCATTTT.

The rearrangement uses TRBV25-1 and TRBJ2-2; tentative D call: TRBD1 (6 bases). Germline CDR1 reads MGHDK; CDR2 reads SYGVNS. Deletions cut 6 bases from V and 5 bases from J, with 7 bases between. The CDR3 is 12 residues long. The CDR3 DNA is TGTGCCAGCAGGAGGGGGACCGGGGAGCTGTTTTTT. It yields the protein CASRRGTGELFF.

This CDR3 reads CASSFGTGSYEQYF. The CDR3 coding sequence is TGCGCCAGCAGCTTCGGGACAGGGTCCTACGAGCAGTACTTC. The chain employs TRBV5-1 and TRBJ2-7; 9 positions match TRBD1. The germline CDR1 and CDR2 sequences are SGHRS and YFSETQ. The ends lost 2 bases at V and 1 base at J; junction bases unmatched: 1. CDR3 length: 14 residues.

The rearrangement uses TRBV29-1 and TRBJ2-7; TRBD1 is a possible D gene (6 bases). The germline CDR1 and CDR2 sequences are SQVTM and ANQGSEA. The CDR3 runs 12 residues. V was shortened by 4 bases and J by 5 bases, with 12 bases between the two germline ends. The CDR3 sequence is CSVAGELHEQYF. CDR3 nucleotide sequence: TGCAGCGTTGCAGGGGAGCTCCACGAGCAGTACTTC.

The CDR3 is CASSSGNRYEQYF. The CDR3 bases are TGTGCCAGCTCGTCAGGGAATAGGTACGAGCAGTACTTC. This chain uses TRBV28 with TRBJ2-7, with D perhaps TRBD1 (5 bases). Trimming removed 8 bases at V and 4 bases at J, with 15 bases between. Germline lookup yields CDR1 MDHEN and CDR2 SYDVKM. This CDR3 has 13 amino acids.

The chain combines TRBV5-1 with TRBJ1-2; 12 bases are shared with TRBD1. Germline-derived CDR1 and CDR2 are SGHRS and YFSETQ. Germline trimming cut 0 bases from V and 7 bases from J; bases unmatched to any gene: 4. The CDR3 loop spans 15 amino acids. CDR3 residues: CASSLEGQGAPGYTF. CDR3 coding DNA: TGCGCCAGCAGCTTGGAGGGACAGGGGGCGCCTGGCTACACCTTC.

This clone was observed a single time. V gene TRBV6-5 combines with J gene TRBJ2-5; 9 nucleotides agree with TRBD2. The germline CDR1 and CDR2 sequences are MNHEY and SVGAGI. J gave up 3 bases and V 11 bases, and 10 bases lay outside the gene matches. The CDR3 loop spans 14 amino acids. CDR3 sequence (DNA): TGTGCCTCTTCGAGCGGGAGGACAAAAGAGACCCAGTACTTC. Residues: CASSSGRTKETQYF.

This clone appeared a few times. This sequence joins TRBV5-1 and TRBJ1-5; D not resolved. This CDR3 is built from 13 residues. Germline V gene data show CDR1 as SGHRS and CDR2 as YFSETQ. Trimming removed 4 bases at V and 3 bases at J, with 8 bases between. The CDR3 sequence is CASSSDINQPQHF. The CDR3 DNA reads TGCGCCAGCAGCAGTGACATCAATCAGCCCCAGCATTTT.

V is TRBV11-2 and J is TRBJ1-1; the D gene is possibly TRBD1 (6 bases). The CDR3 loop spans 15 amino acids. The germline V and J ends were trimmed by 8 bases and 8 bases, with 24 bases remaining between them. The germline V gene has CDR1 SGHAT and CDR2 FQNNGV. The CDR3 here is CASRLAFQGKEEAFF. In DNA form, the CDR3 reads TGTGCCAGCCGACTCGCTTTTCAGGGGAAAGAGGAAGCTTTCTTT.

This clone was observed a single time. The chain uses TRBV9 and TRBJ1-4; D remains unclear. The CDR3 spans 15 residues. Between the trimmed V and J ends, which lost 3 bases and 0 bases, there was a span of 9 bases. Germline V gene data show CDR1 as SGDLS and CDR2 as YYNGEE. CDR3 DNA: TGTGCCAGCAGCGCTTATCTCTCAACTAATGAAAAACTGTTTTTT. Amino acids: CASSAYLSTNEKLFF. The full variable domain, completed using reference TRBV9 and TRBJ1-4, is DSGVTQTPKHLITATGQRVTLRCSPRSGDLSVYWYQQSLDQGLQFLIQYYNGEERAKGNILERFSAQQFPDLHSELNLSSLELGDSALYFCASSAYLSTNEKLFFGSGTQLSVL.

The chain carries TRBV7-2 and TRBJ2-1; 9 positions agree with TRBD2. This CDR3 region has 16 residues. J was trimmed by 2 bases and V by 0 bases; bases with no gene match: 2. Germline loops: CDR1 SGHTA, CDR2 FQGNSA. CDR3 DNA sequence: TGTGCCAGCAGCTTAGCAGGCGGGGGGGCCTACAATGAGCAGTTCTTC. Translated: CASSLAGGGAYNEQFF.

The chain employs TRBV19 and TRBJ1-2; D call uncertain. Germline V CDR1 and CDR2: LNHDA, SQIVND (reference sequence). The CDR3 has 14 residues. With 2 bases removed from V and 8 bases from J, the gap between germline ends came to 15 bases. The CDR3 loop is CASSINGRGVGYTF. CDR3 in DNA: TGTGCCAGTAGTATAAATGGGAGAGGAGTCGGCTACACCTTC.

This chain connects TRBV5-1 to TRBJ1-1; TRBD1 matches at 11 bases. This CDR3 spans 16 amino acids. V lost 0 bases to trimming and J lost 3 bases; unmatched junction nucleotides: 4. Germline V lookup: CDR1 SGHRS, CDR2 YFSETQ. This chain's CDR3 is CASSLGPGQGDTEAFF. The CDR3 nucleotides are TGCGCCAGCAGCTTGGGACCGGGACAGGGGGACACTGAAGCTTTCTTT.

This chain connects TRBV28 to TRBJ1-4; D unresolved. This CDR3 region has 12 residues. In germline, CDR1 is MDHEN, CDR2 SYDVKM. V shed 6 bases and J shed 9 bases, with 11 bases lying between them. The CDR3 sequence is CASRSRGKKLFF. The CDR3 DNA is TGTGCCAGCAGGTCTCGAGGAAAAAAACTGTTTTTT.

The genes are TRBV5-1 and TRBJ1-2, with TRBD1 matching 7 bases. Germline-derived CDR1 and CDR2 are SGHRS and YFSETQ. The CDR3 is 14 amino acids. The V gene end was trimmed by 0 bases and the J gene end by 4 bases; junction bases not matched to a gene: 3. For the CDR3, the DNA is TGCGCCAGCAGCTTGGCAGGGGGAGGCTATGGCTACACCTTC. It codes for CASSLAGGGYGYTF.

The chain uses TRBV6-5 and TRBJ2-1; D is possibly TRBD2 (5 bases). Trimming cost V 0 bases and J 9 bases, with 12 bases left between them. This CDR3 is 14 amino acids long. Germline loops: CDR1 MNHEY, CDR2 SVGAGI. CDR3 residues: CASSYSLLELEQFF. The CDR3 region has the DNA TGTGCCAGCAGTTACTCCCTACTAGAACTTGAGCAGTTCTTC.

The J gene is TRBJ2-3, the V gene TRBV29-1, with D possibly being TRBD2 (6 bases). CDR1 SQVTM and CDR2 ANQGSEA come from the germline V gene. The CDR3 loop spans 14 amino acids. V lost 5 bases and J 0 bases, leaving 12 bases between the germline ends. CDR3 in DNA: TGCAGCGTTCCCCGCAGCGGGAGCACAGATACGCAGTATTTT. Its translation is CSVPRSGSTDTQYF.

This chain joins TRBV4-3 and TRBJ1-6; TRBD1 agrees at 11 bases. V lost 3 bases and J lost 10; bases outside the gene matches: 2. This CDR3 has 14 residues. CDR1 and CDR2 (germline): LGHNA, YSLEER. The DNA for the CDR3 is TGCGCCAGCAGCCAGGGGACAGGGGGATCACCCCTCCACTTT. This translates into CASSQGTGGSPLHF.